This TCR beta chain was found in a study of CDR3 diversity in severe acne. TCRdb ran MiXCR on the PCR reads and lists one entry per CDR3 protein. The sample has fewer than 90,000 distinct CDR3 sequences; about 49% are singletons. Germline assignment: CDR1 WNHNN and CDR2 SYGVQD (reference sequence). V was pared by 6 bases and J by 4 bases, with 16 bases between. The CDR3 has 15 residues. The receptor was derived from a male donor with severe acne vulgaris. This chain uses TRBV10-1 with TRBJ1-5; D not resolved. Sequenced: blood. The CDR3, as DNA: TGCGCCAGCAGCCATAGGGCCCTAGTAAATCAGCCCCAGCATTTT. Protein sequence: CASSHRALVNQPQHF.